One and the same sample provided the 3 T cell receptor beta chains below, sequenced in a study of regulatory T cells in long-lasting Graves disease. Described time point: newly diagnosed GD, antithyroid drugs for less than 3 months. PBMC-derived RNA was used for the TCR library. With iRepertoire HTBI primers and Arm-PCR of CDR3 regions, TCR beta libraries were built. TCRdb re-called the multiplex PCR reads with MiXCR, one entry per CDR3 protein. The table has 350,000 to 400,000 distinct CDR3 sequences, about a sixth seen once. Here the sequenced sample was peripheral blood mononuclear cells (PBMCs), taken at new diagnosis, from a patient treated with antithyroid drugs. These receptors all come from a female donor with Graves disease.

This clonotype showed up many times. V usage is TRBV5-8 and J usage is TRBJ1-6; TRBD1 matches at 8 bases. Trimming removed 3 bases from V and 13 bases from J; junction bases left unmatched: 9. There are 14 residues in the CDR3. Germline values: CDR1 SGHTS, CDR2 YDEGEE. CDR3: CASSSRTGPDPLHF. The DNA of the CDR3 is TGTGCCAGCAGCTCTCGGACAGGGCCGGATCCCCTCCACTTT.

The chain joins TRBV20-1 to TRBJ2-1; 13 bases fit TRBD2. The CDR3 totals 12 residues. CDR1 is DFQATT, CDR2 SNEGSKA, per germline (reference sequence). The CDR3 nucleotides read TGCAATGTACTAGCGGGAGGGAATGAGCAGTTCTTC. Protein sequence: CNVLAGGNEQFF.

This clonotype has ten or more counts. The chain is built from TRBV7-9 and TRBJ2-1; 7 nucleotides align to TRBD1. Germline V gene sequence: CDR1 SEHNR, CDR2 FQNEAQ (reference sequence). This CDR3 has 15 residues. Trimming cost V 4 bases and J 5 bases; bases outside gene matches: 8. The CDR3 sequence is CASSSGQLLDNEQFF. In nucleotides, the CDR3 is TGTGCCAGCAGCTCGGGACAGCTCCTGGACAATGAGCAGTTCTTC.